This TCR beta chain emerged from a study of cytotoxic CD8 clonotypes in ibrutinib-treated CLL. Study-level information: Complete response was seen in 2 patients and partial in approximately 25; about twelve progressed and around 14 stayed remitted after a median about 68 months.

Germline V gene data show CDR1 as SGHRS and CDR2 as YFSETQ. This CDR3 is 14 amino acids long. With 5 bases clipped from V and 2 bases from J, the junction kept 5 bases outside the gene matches. With respect to this clone: No antigen is known for it.

Clones were read by immunoSEQ multiplex PCR, and TCRdb kept only the in-frame ones, dropping some. The profile shows about 68,000 clones, roughly two thirds of them singletons. Study observations and caveats: Clonality went up at the time of ibrutinib response, stayed stable in sustained remission, and later dropped back toward its baseline level at progression. Sampling time points were not equivalent between sustained-remission and progressing patients. Treatment saw public clonotypes, which were uncommon, either contract or stay stable.

The rearrangement links TRBV5-1 to TRBJ2-3, with 7 bases that match TRBD1. The sample was PBMCs, taken after 12 months of ibrutinib treatment. The clonotype originates from a human donor with chronic lymphocytic leukemia. This chain's CDR3 is CASSRGQNTDTQYF. CDR3 coding DNA: TGCGCCAGCAGTAGGGGACAGAACACAGATACGCAGTATTTT.